This T cell receptor beta chain originates from a study of T-cell reconstitution after alpha-beta-depleted transplantation in children. General observations from the study: The study traced high day-60 TCRbeta diversity in some patients to surviving recipient T cells and thymic progenitors. Expanded clones from the graft, numbering several hundred, reportedly supplied alpha-beta T cells about two months after transplant. One year post-transplant, T-cell counts and diversity were largely derived from T cells produced anew.

CDR3 size: 15 residues. Germline V CDR1 and CDR2: ENHRY, SYGVKD. V lost 3 bases to trimming and J lost 10 bases; unmatched junction nucleotides: 10. During its preparation, the TCRbeta library received unique molecular identifiers. TCRdb reprocessed the PCR reads with MiXCR, giving one entry per CDR3 protein. The table lists 490,000 or so distinct CDR3 sequences, approximately 10% of them singletons. To note about this clonotype: Its matching antigen is unknown. A read error may be the cause here, since a much bigger clone is one base away.

The chain is built from TRBV10-3 and TRBJ2-2; 8 nucleotides line up with TRBD2. Material: PBMCs, obtained before TCRalphabeta/CD19-depleted stem cell transplant. This TCR was recovered from a child aged 2-15 years with inherited bone marrow failure, due to receive a stem cell transplant. This chain's CDR3 is CAISENRKAGVELFF. In DNA, the CDR3 is TGTGCCATCAGTGAAAACCGAAAAGCGGGAGTGGAGCTGTTTTTT.